In this sample, the clone carrying this T cell receptor (beta chain) turned up a few times. Its matching antigen is unknown. The CDR3 length is 17 residues. Trimming pared 0 bases from V and 8 bases from J, leaving 17 bases between. This sample was taken from a study of identical twins. General observations from the study: Conclusions were drawn cross-sectionally by statistical analysis, without following the same donors. High-abundance cord blood beta clonotypes had fewer insertions; memory repertoires showed none.

A single record per CDR3 protein comes from TCRdb applying MiXCR to the 5' RACE reads. The sample lists approximately 350,000 distinct CDR3 sequences, roughly 12% seen once, with about 7% in the top ten. This sample also belongs to another study, concerning yellow fever vaccine responses in identical twins.

The origin of this receptor is a young woman in good health. V is TRBV12-3 or TRBV12-4 and J is TRBJ1-6; no firm D call. The sample consisted of CD8+ T cells sorted from blood. For the CDR3, the DNA is TGTGCCAGCAGTTTAGCCTCTTTTCGTGTATTCGATTCACCCCTCCACTTT. Translation: CASSLASFRVFDSPLHF.